Below, 12 T cell receptor beta chains from the same sample are listed, as sequenced in a study of technical replicates of blood from several donors. Using immunoSEQ multiplex PCR, the repertoire was profiled, and TCRdb retains in-frame clones only, with some absent. There are about 73,000 clones in the sample; 93% occur only once, and 0.2% to 0.3% lies in the top ten. Input material: T cells isolated from PBMCs. The receptors originated from a human donor in good health.

The rearrangement uses TRBV11-2 and TRBJ2-3; unclear D gene. Germline V gives CDR1 SGHAT, CDR2 FQNNGV. V lost 3 bases, J lost 1 base, and 8 bases lay in between. This CDR3 has 14 residues. CDR3 in amino acids: CASSFSFRTDTQYF. The DNA for the CDR3 is TGTGCCAGCAGCTTCTCCTTTCGCACAGATACGCAGTATTTT.

J is TRBJ2-1 and V is TRBV5-1, with D unclear. CDR3 length: 14 residues. Deletions cut 1 base from V and 8 bases from J, with 13 bases between. Germline V gene sequence: CDR1 SGHRS, CDR2 YFSETQ. CDR3 region: CASSLYVVEDEQFF. The DNA for the CDR3 is TGCGCCAGCAGCTTGTATGTTGTCGAGGATGAGCAGTTCTTC.

The table lists this clone with a count of one. This sequence joins TRBV5-1 and TRBJ2-2; 7 bases match TRBD1. Germline CDR1 SGHRS, CDR2 YFSETQ. Trimming cost V 4 bases and J 9 bases; bases outside gene matches: 9. This CDR3 is built from 14 residues. CDR3 coding DNA: TGCGCCAGCAGCCCACTGGACAGGTCTTGGGAGCTGTTTTTT. It is translated as CASSPLDRSWELFF.

The J gene is TRBJ1-6, the V gene TRBV27; no definite D call. Trimming stripped 2 bases from V and 14 bases from J, with 22 bases between. Germline V gene sequence: CDR1 MNHEY, CDR2 SMNVEV (reference sequence). The CDR3 loop spans 16 amino acids. The CDR3: CASSLGRVYPPGALHF. The CDR3 coding sequence is TGTGCCAGCAGTTTAGGGAGGGTATACCCCCCCGGTGCCCTCCACTTT.

The J gene is TRBJ2-1, the V gene TRBV5-1; 9 bases agree with TRBD2. Germline V gene sequence: CDR1 SGHRS, CDR2 YFSETQ. This CDR3 spans 16 amino acids. V shed 2 bases, J shed 2 bases, and the junction held 5 bases outside the gene matches. The CDR3 DNA sequence: TGCGCCAGCAGCTTCCTCCCTAGCGGGACCTACAATGAGCAGTTCTTC. Protein product: CASSFLPSGTYNEQFF.

This chain joins TRBV5-1 and TRBJ1-1; D is undetermined. The CDR3 is made up of 16 amino acids. Trimming pared 1 base from V and 2 bases from J, leaving 15 bases between. The germline V gene has CDR1 SGHRS and CDR2 YFSETQ. The CDR3 sequence is CASSLMAANTNTEAFF. The CDR3 DNA reads as TGCGCCAGCAGCTTGATGGCAGCGAACACTAACACTGAAGCTTTCTTT.

CDR3 nucleotide sequence: TGTGCCAGCAGTTCAGACATCTCCTACGAGCAGTACTTC. Translated: CASSSDISYEQYF. The V call is TRBV6-5, the J call TRBJ2-7; D is unresolved. The CDR3 has 13 amino acids. Deletions cut 4 bases from V and 0 bases from J, with 7 bases between. Germline CDR1 is MNHEY and CDR2 is SVGAGI.

The CDR3 is CASSSAGRGYTF. CDR3 sequence (DNA): TGTGCCAGCAGTTCGGCAGGGCGAGGCTACACCTTC. The gene calls are TRBV6-5 and TRBJ1-2, with TRBD1 as a possible D gene (5 bases). Germline V gene lookup returns CDR1 MNHEY and CDR2 SVGAGI. V lost 4 bases and J lost 8, with 11 bases in between. The CDR3 is made up of 12 amino acids.

This clone was observed once. The chain carries TRBV5-6 and TRBJ2-7, with D tentatively TRBD2 (6 bases). Per the germline V gene, CDR1 is SGHDT and CDR2 is YYEEEE. V was trimmed by 4 bases and J by 3 bases, leaving 11 bases between them. The CDR3 is 13 amino acids. The CDR3 region has the DNA TGTGCCAGCAGCGGGGGGAGCGGCTACGAGCAGTACTTC. Amino acid sequence: CASSGGSGYEQYF.

V is TRBV5-4 and J is TRBJ2-3; TRBD2 aligns across 8 bases. In germline, CDR1 is SGHNT, CDR2 YYREEE (reference sequence). V lost 0 bases to trimming and J lost 1 base; unmatched junction nucleotides: 4. This CDR3 region has 16 residues. The CDR3 sequence: CASSLVRGAGTDTQYF. For the CDR3, the DNA is TGTGCCAGCAGCTTGGTGCGGGGGGCGGGCACAGATACGCAGTATTTT.

The chain employs TRBV19 and TRBJ1-2, with 8 bases lining up with TRBD1. Germline lookup yields CDR1 LNHDA and CDR2 SQIVND (reference sequence). V trimming: 3 bases; J trimming: 4 bases; junction bases outside the gene matches: 4. The CDR3 has 14 amino acids. The CDR3 here is CASSMDRDVYGYTF. CDR3 sequence (DNA): TGTGCCAGTAGTATGGACAGGGACGTCTATGGCTACACCTTC.

The chain employs TRBV18 and TRBJ1-3, with 7 nucleotides matching TRBD1. There are 14 residues in the CDR3. V shed 3 bases, J shed 4 bases, and the junction held 3 bases outside the gene matches. The germline V gene encodes CDR1 KGHSH and CDR2 LQKENI. CDR3 protein: CASSPTGTGNTIYF. The CDR3, as DNA: TGTGCCAGCTCACCGACAGGGACGGGAAACACCATATATTTT.